These T cell receptor beta chains were read from a single sample in a study of T cell responses to AZD1222 COVID-19 vaccine. Assay: immunoSEQ multiplex PCR; the TCRdb copy retains only in-frame clones and omits some. The sample lists roughly 100,000 clones, 90% occurring once. Sample: peripheral blood, taken on day 0 of AZD1222 vaccination. All receptors derive from an adult in good health. Both conserved end residues are part of each CDR3. D genes are given only for firm matches. The size field is filled for only some rows; it gives once, few, many or a size class.

j_call | d_call | clone_size | v_call | cdr3_nt | cdr3_aa
TRBJ1-1 | - | - | TRBV5-1 | TGCGCCAGCAGCTTGGCCAATAGGGGATCTGAAGCTTTCTTT | CASSLANRGSEAFF
TRBJ2-1 | TRBD2 | - | TRBV30 | TGTGCCTGGAGCCGGGTAGCGGGGGGGCTTCCCATCAAGGATGAGCAGTTCTTC | CAWSRVAGGLPIKDEQFF
TRBJ2-2 | - | few | TRBV6-2/TRBV6-3 | TGTGCCAGCAGTAATGCCCCCGCGGCAATCTCGAACACCGGGGAGCTGTTTTTT | CASSNAPAAISNTGELFF
TRBJ1-2 | TRBD1 | - | TRBV9 | TGTGCCAGCAGCGGACCGGGACAGGCAAATAACTATGGCTACACCTTC | CASSGPGQANNYGYTF
TRBJ2-7 | TRBD2 | - | TRBV27 | TGTGCCAGCAGGGCCGAGGGGCGGGGGAGGGAGTACTTC | CASRAEGRGREYF
TRBJ2-5 | TRBD1 | - | TRBV6-5 | TGTGCCAGCAGGAGGACAGGGGGATACCAAGAGACCCAGTACTTC | CASRRTGGYQETQYF
TRBJ1-4 | - | - | TRBV5-1 | TGCGCCAGCAGCTCAGGGAACCCAACTAATGAAAAACTGTTTTTT | CASSSGNPTNEKLFF
TRBJ2-3 | - | - | TRBV5-4 | TGTGCCAGCAGCTCCCCCGGGACTAGCACAGATACGCAGTATTTT | CASSSPGTSTDTQYF
TRBJ1-1 | TRBD1 | - | TRBV6-5 | TGTGCCAGCAGCTCCCAGGGGGCTTTGAACACTGAAGCTTTCTTT | CASSSQGALNTEAFF
TRBJ1-1 | - | - | TRBV12-3/TRBV12-4 | TGTGCCAGCAGCCGAAGGGGGAACACTGAAGCTTTCTTT | CASSRRGNTEAFF
TRBJ1-2 | - | - | TRBV19 | TGTGCCAGTAGTATAGATCTCTCGCGAGGGAGCTATGGCTACACCTTC | CASSIDLSRGSYGYTF
TRBJ2-7 | - | - | TRBV25-1 | TGTGCCAGCAGTGACAGATTCGGGACGACAAGCTCCTACGAGCAGTACTTC | CASSDRFGTTSSYEQYF
TRBJ1-5 | - | - | TRBV18 | TGTGCCAGCTCACCAGGAGGGATTAGCCAGCCCCAGCATTTT | CASSPGGISQPQHF
TRBJ2-7 | - | - | TRBV18 | TGTGCCAGCTCACCCTCAGCCATGGGGCCGACGGACGAGCAGTACTTC | CASSPSAMGPTDEQYF
TRBJ2-6 | - | - | TRBV7-3 | TGTGCCAGCAGCTTAACCGGTTACTCTGGGGCCAACGTCCTGACTTTC | CASSLTGYSGANVLTF
TRBJ2-2 | - | once | TRBV4-1 | TGCGCCAGCAGCCATAAGACAGTCAACACCGGGGAGCTGTTTTTT | CASSHKTVNTGELFF
TRBJ2-7 | - | - | TRBV18 | TGTGCCAGCTCACCAAACAACAGCGGCGAGCAGTACTTC | CASSPNNSGEQYF
TRBJ1-4 | - | - | TRBV21-1 | TGTGCCAGCAGCCTACAGGAGCCGCCGACCCGAAATGAAAAACTGTTTTTT | CASSLQEPPTRNEKLFF
TRBJ1-5 | TRBD1 | - | TRBV4-1 | TGCGCCAGCAGCCAAGCAGGGGGTGACCGTCAGCCCCAGCATTTT | CASSQAGGDRQPQHF
TRBJ2-1 | TRBD1 | - | TRBV5-4 | TGTGCCAGCAGCTTGTGGGGACAGGGGGATGAGCAGTTCTTC | CASSLWGQGDEQFF
TRBJ1-1 | - | - | TRBV18 | TGTGCCAGCTCACCGCTATACTCAAGGAACACTGAAGCTTTCTTT | CASSPLYSRNTEAFF
TRBJ1-2 | - | once | TRBV7-2 | TGTGCCAGCAGCTTAGGCCAGGGTTGGCCCTATGGCTACACCTTC | CASSLGQGWPYGYTF
TRBJ2-7 | - | - | TRBV9 | TGTGCCAGCAGCGCGCGGGAATTCGACGAGCAGTACTTC | CASSAREFDEQYF
TRBJ2-1 | - | few | TRBV7-8 | TGTGCCAGCAGCTTAGATATGGTTGGGAGAAAGTTCTTC | CASSLDMVGRKFF
TRBJ1-5 | - | - | TRBV4-1 | TGCGCCAGCAGTAGAGGACGGGACTATAGCAATCAGCCCCAGCATTTT | CASSRGRDYSNQPQHF
TRBJ2-1 | - | - | TRBV24-1 | TGTGCCACCAGTGACACAGCAGGTAACAATGAGCAGTTCTTC | CATSDTAGNNEQFF
TRBJ2-3 | TRBD1 | - | TRBV4-3 | TGCGCCAGCAGCCAAGGACAGGGCAGAGATACGCAGTATTTT | CASSQGQGRDTQYF
TRBJ1-6 | - | - | TRBV12-3/TRBV12-4 | TGTGCCAGCAGTTTGGGGGAATTTTCACCCCTCCACTTT | CASSLGEFSPLHF
TRBJ1-4 | - | few | TRBV9 | TGTGCCAGCAGCGAGAGCCCAGCGACAGATGAAAAACTGTTTTTT | CASSESPATDEKLFF
TRBJ1-6 | - | - | TRBV11-3 | TGTGCCAGCAGCTCCGGGGGAAATTCACCCCTCCACTTT | CASSSGGNSPLHF
TRBJ1-4 | TRBD1 | - | TRBV25-1 | TGTGCCAGCAGTGCCAGGGGGCATGCAACTAATGAAAAACTGTTTTTT | CASSARGHATNEKLFF
TRBJ1-6 | - | - | TRBV10-2 | TGCGCCAGCAGTGTGGGCGAGGTCTATTCACCCCTCCACTTT | CASSVGEVYSPLHF
TRBJ2-2 | - | - | TRBV4-2 | TGTGCCAGCAGCCAAGAGGGTTCTCACACCGGGGAGCTGTTTTTT | CASSQEGSHTGELFF
TRBJ1-6 | TRBD1 | - | TRBV27 | TGTGCCAGCAGTTTAAAGGGGGCAGGGGACTCCTATAATTCACCCCTCCACTTT | CASSLKGAGDSYNSPLHF
TRBJ2-2 | - | - | TRBV3-1/TRBV3-2 | TGTGCCAGCATCCCCTTAATGGGGGGAGGAACCGGGGAGCTGTTTTTT | CASIPLMGGGTGELFF
TRBJ1-2 | TRBD1 | once | TRBV3-1/TRBV3-2 | TGTGCCAGCAGCGATTTCGGGACAGGGAATGGCTACACCTTC | CASSDFGTGNGYTF
TRBJ2-2 | TRBD1 | - | TRBV2 | TGTGCCAGCAGGCTACAGGGGACCGGGGAGCTGTTTTTT | CASRLQGTGELFF
TRBJ2-2 | TRBD2 | - | TRBV2 | TGTGCCAGCAGTGCTAGCGGGGAGGGCACCGGGGAGCTGTTTTTT | CASSASGEGTGELFF
TRBJ2-3 | - | - | TRBV5-8 | TGTGCCAGCAGCTTGGTTGCGGGGGCCGGTGAGGATACGCAGTATTTT | CASSLVAGAGEDTQYF
TRBJ2-7 | - | - | TRBV28 | TGTGCCAGCACCCGGGACGGGGCCTACGAGCAGTACTTC | CASTRDGAYEQYF
TRBJ2-7 | TRBD2 | - | TRBV19 | TGTGCCAGTAACAATGCGGGGGACTACGAGCAGTACTTC | CASNNAGDYEQYF
TRBJ2-3 | TRBD2 | once | TRBV6-5 | TGTGCCAGCAGTCGCGTTGGGGAGGGAGGAGATACGCAGTATTTT | CASSRVGEGGDTQYF
TRBJ2-7 | - | - | TRBV23-1 | TGCGCCAGCAGTCAAACGAAAACCACAATCAGGACCGATTCCCCCTACGAGCAGTACTTC | CASSQTKTTIRTDSPYEQYF
TRBJ2-7 | - | - | TRBV7-9 | TGTGCCAGCAGCTCCCGCGAGGGACGCTCCTACGAGCAGTACTTC | CASSSREGRSYEQYF
TRBJ2-3 | TRBD1 | - | TRBV11-3 | TGTGCCAGCAGCTGGGACAGATACACAGATACGCAGTATTTT | CASSWDRYTDTQYF
TRBJ2-3 | - | - | TRBV11-3 | TGTGCCAGCAGCTTAGGGATGGGGGATACGCAGTATTTT | CASSLGMGDTQYF
TRBJ1-2 | - | - | TRBV6-5 | TGTGCCAGCAGTATTCAGGGAGACTATGGCTACACCTTC | CASSIQGDYGYTF
TRBJ1-5 | - | - | TRBV4-1 | TGCGCCAGCAGCCAAGGGAGGGGGGGGAATCAGCCCCAGCATTTT | CASSQGRGGNQPQHF